This T cell receptor beta chain was identified during a study of technical replicates of blood from a handful of donors. This table comes from immunoSEQ multiplex PCR, and its TCRdb copy is limited to in-frame clones, with some not included. Among approximately 75,000 clones listed, 92% were seen once. The origin of this receptor is a human donor in good health. The sequencing sample was made of T cells isolated from PBMCs.

The CDR3: CASSPQGGETQYF. The CDR3 coding sequence is TGCGCCAGCAGCCCACAGGGCGGAGAGACCCAGTACTTC. This chain links TRBV5-1 with TRBJ2-5; D possibly corresponds to TRBD1 (6 bases). Per germline, CDR1 SGHRS and CDR2 YFSETQ. This CDR3 is 13 amino acids long. The V end was cut by 4 bases, the J end by 4 bases, with 11 bases between.